These 24 T cell receptor beta chains were sequenced from one sample in a study of siplizumab effects on memory and regulatory T cells (dated 2019 in TCRdb). Antigens of these TCRs are unknown. The library was obtained by the immunoSEQ multiplex PCR assay. TCRdb's version of the immuneACCESS table is confined to in-frame rearrangements and falls short of the full clone set. An unresolved V gene accounts for under half of the shortfall where checked; the remainder is of unknown origin. This sample lists 15,000 to 20,000 clones; over 45% were detected once. Of the sample, approximately 4.9% falls within the top ten clones. Cells in the mixed lymphocyte reaction were cultured together at 37 degrees C for 5 to 7 days. Source material: CFSE-low (dividing) CD4+ T cells sorted from an allogeneic mixed lymphocyte reaction. These receptors all come from a human donor in good health; the cells came from an allogeneic mixed lymphocyte reaction.

The J gene is TRBJ2-3, the V gene TRBV19; 8 nucleotides agree with TRBD2. Germline V lookup: CDR1 LNHDA, CDR2 SQIVND (reference sequence). V lost 9 bases to trimming and J lost 6 bases; unmatched junction nucleotides: 11. This CDR3 is 14 amino acids long. The CDR3 here is CASRFSGGADTQYF. CDR3 in DNA: TGTGCCAGCCGTTTCAGCGGGGGAGCGGATACGCAGTATTTT.

V and J are TRBV7-2 and TRBJ1-1, with 7 bases fitting TRBD1. Trimming took 5 bases from V and 3 from J; bases not matched to a gene: 6. This CDR3 is built from 14 residues. Germline CDR1 reads SGHTA; CDR2 reads FQGNSA. The CDR3 nucleotides are TGTGCCAGCAGCCACCTTGGGACAGACACTGAAGCTTTCTTT. Translated: CASSHLGTDTEAFF.

The rearrangement links TRBV30 to TRBJ2-2; 8 nucleotides line up with TRBD1. V shed 1 base, J shed 6 bases, and the junction held 10 bases outside the gene matches. Germline values: CDR1 GTSNPN, CDR2 SVGIG (reference sequence). This CDR3 comprises 16 residues. This CDR3 is CAWSGTGMWFAGELFF. CDR3 bases: TGTGCCTGGAGTGGGACAGGGATGTGGTTCGCCGGGGAGCTGTTTTTT.

This chain uses TRBV30 with TRBJ2-5, with TRBD1 matching 8 bases. The trim removed 3 bases at V and 2 bases at J, leaving 5 bases unmatched. The CDR3 runs 14 residues. Germline CDR1 is GTSNPN and CDR2 is SVGIG (reference sequence). CDR3 sequence: CAWSPGQAQETQYF. The CDR3 bases are TGTGCCTGGAGCCCGGGACAGGCTCAAGAGACCCAGTACTTC.

This clone was counted between two and nine times. V gene TRBV6-6 combines with J gene TRBJ1-5; unclear D gene. Trimming left V 6 bases short and J 4 bases short, with 7 bases between. Germline loops: CDR1 MNHNY, CDR2 SVGAGI (reference sequence). The CDR3 is made up of 12 amino acids. CDR3 protein: CASRGNNQPQHF. In nucleotides, the CDR3 is TGTGCCAGCAGAGGGAATAATCAGCCCCAGCATTTT.

CDR3 nucleotide sequence: TGTGCCAGCAGGGAGGGGCACACCGATACGCAGTATTTT. Protein sequence: CASREGHTDTQYF. The chain combines TRBV7-3 with TRBJ2-3, with D possibly TRBD2 on 6 matching bases. Looked up from germline, CDR1 is SGHTA and CDR2 is FQGTGA. V lost 6 bases and J 6 bases, leaving 13 bases between the germline ends. The CDR3 runs to 13 residues. The whole variable domain, filled in from reference TRBV7-3 and TRBJ2-3, reads GAGVSQTPSNKVTEKGKYVELRCDPISGHTALYWYRQSLGQGPEFLIYFQGTGAADDSGLPNDRFFAVRPEGSVSTLKIQRTERGDSAVYLCASREGHTDTQYFGPGTRLTVL.

The V call is TRBV7-9, the J call TRBJ2-7, with 7 bases lining up with TRBD2. Germline values: CDR1 SEHNR, CDR2 FQNEAQ (reference sequence). J lost 3 bases, V lost 1 base, and 6 bases had no gene match. There are 15 residues in the CDR3. The CDR3 DNA is TGTGCCAGCAGCTTAGTTTTCGGCGGGAGCTACGAGCAGTACTTC. Protein: CASSLVFGGSYEQYF. Full variable domain (missing parts from reference TRBV7-9 and TRBJ2-7): DTGVSQNPRHKITKRGQNVTFRCDPISEHNRLYWYRQTLGQGPEFLTYFQNEAQLEKSRLLSDRFSAERPKGSFSTLEIQRTEQGDSAMYLCASSLVFGGSYEQYFGPGTRLTVT.

The genes are TRBV7-9 and TRBJ1-2; D call uncertain. This CDR3 has 13 residues. Deletions cut 2 bases from V and 5 bases from J, with 9 bases between. The germline gives CDR1 SEHNR, CDR2 FQNEAQ (reference sequence). This CDR3 reads CASSLLPGYGYTF. The DNA for the CDR3 is TGTGCCAGCAGCTTACTCCCCGGGTATGGCTACACCTTC.

In DNA form, the CDR3 reads TGTGCCAGCAGGTCAGGGGACTATGGCTACACCTTC. Translation: CASRSGDYGYTF. The chain combines TRBV6-6 with TRBJ1-2; maybe TRBD1 (6 bases). Per germline, CDR1 MNHNY and CDR2 SVGAGI (reference sequence). Trimming stripped 6 bases from V and 3 bases from J, with 8 bases between. This CDR3 comprises 12 residues.

Only a few counts were recorded for this clone. The rearrangement joins TRBV5-1 to TRBJ2-7; 8 bases map to TRBD1. Looked up from germline, CDR1 is SGHRS and CDR2 is YFSETQ. The ends lost 6 bases at V and 5 bases at J; junction bases unmatched: 7. This CDR3 region has 13 residues. In DNA, the CDR3 is TGCGCCAGCACCGACTTACAGGGGGACGAGCAGTACTTC. Amino acid sequence: CASTDLQGDEQYF.

V gene TRBV6-1 combines with J gene TRBJ2-1, with D possibly matching TRBD2 (5 bases). With 4 bases removed from V and 3 bases from J, the gap between germline ends came to 13 bases. The germline V gene encodes CDR1 MNHNS and CDR2 SASEGT. The CDR3 has 15 amino acids. The CDR3 loop is CASSAGGLIYNEQFF. CDR3 DNA: TGTGCCAGCAGTGCCGGCGGGCTCATCTACAATGAGCAGTTCTTC.

This rearrangement joins TRBV10-3 to TRBJ2-3, with D perhaps being TRBD1 or TRBD2 (5 bases each). This CDR3 is built from 15 residues. Germline V lookup: CDR1 ENHRY, CDR2 SYGVKD. V gave up 7 bases and J gave up 0 bases, with 14 bases separating them. Here the CDR3 reads CAIIKIRDSTDTQYF. Written as DNA, the CDR3 is TGTGCCATCATTAAGATCCGGGACAGCACAGATACGCAGTATTTT.

This clone was detected only a few times. This chain links TRBV18 with TRBJ1-1; D is possibly TRBD1 (6 bases). Trimming stripped 2 bases from V and 4 bases from J, with 14 bases between. This CDR3 spans 15 amino acids. The V gene's germline CDR1 is KGHSH and CDR2 LQKENI. The CDR3 sequence: CASSPNRVWGTEAFF. The CDR3, as DNA: TGTGCCAGCTCACCAAACAGGGTGTGGGGCACTGAAGCTTTCTTT. The full variable domain, rest sourced from reference TRBV18 and TRBJ1-1, is NAGVMQNPRHLVRRRGQEARLRCSPMKGHSHVYWYRQLPEEGLKFMVYLQKENIIDESGMPKERFSAEFPKEGPSILRIQQVVRGDSAAYFCASSPNRVWGTEAFFGQGTRLTVV.

The V gene is TRBV18, the J gene TRBJ1-1; possibly TRBD1 for D (5 bases). This CDR3 spans 15 amino acids. Germline V gene data show CDR1 as KGHSH and CDR2 as LQKENI. Trimming stripped 1 base from V and 0 bases from J, with 9 bases between. CDR3: CASSPLQGMNTEAFF. CDR3 coding DNA: TGTGCCAGCTCACCACTTCAGGGCATGAACACTGAAGCTTTCTTT.

This rearrangement joins TRBV5-1 to TRBJ2-3; the D is unclear. The CDR3 covers 14 residues. Per germline, CDR1 SGHRS and CDR2 YFSETQ. With 2 bases removed from V and 5 bases from J, the gap between germline ends came to 12 bases. The CDR3 loop is CASSLTGSGDTQYF. CDR3 nucleotides: TGCGCCAGCAGCTTAACTGGCTCGGGAGATACGCAGTATTTT.

This clone has a handful of counts. The chain carries TRBV18 and TRBJ2-7, with D hard to call. Germline V gene lookup returns CDR1 KGHSH and CDR2 LQKENI. Trimming left V 2 bases short and J 1 base short, with 9 bases between. The length of the CDR3 is 14 residues. The DNA of the CDR3 is TGTGCCAGCTCACCAGATTCCATGTCCTACGAGCAGTACTTC. Translating gives CASSPDSMSYEQYF.

This clone was observed a handful of times. V and J are TRBV6-5 and TRBJ2-7, with a tentative D call TRBD1 (5 bases). Germline V CDR1 and CDR2: MNHEY, SVGAGI. The length of the CDR3 is 13 residues. V gave up 5 bases and J gave up 3 bases, with 11 bases separating them. This chain's CDR3 is CASSPPGHYEQYF. Written as DNA, the CDR3 is TGTGCCAGCAGTCCACCTGGACACTACGAGCAGTACTTC.

The genes are TRBV6-5 and TRBJ1-2; no clear D. Germline V lookup: CDR1 MNHEY, CDR2 SVGAGI. The CDR3 runs 13 residues. V gave up 1 base and J gave up 3 bases, with 6 bases separating them. The CDR3 region is CASSYLRDYGYTF. The CDR3 bases are TGTGCCAGCAGTTACTTAAGGGACTATGGCTACACCTTC.

V and J are TRBV5-6 and TRBJ1-6; no clear D. The CDR3 loop spans 17 amino acids. Trimming removed 1 base at V and 0 bases at J, with 11 bases between. Germline assignment: CDR1 SGHDT and CDR2 YYEEEE. CDR3 loop: CASSLRSLSSYNSPLHF. The CDR3 bases are TGTGCCAGCAGCTTGAGGAGCCTAAGCTCCTATAATTCACCCCTCCACTTT.

This clone was found a few times. The chain employs TRBV5-4 and TRBJ2-3; no definite D call. Trimming took 7 bases from V and 0 from J, leaving 9 bases between them. Per germline, CDR1 SGHNT and CDR2 YYREEE (reference sequence). The CDR3 is 13 amino acids. The DNA of the CDR3 is TGTGCCAGCCGAGCCGGGAGCACAGATACGCAGTATTTT. It is translated as CASRAGSTDTQYF.

The chain has TRBV5-6 and TRBJ2-5; 11 bases fit TRBD2. Germline CDR1 SGHDT, CDR2 YYEEEE. V was clipped by 4 bases and J by 1 base; unmatched bases: 6. The CDR3 sequence is 16 residues long. CDR3 region: CASSPYSGGAQETQYF. CDR3 DNA: TGTGCCAGCAGCCCCTATAGCGGGGGGGCCCAAGAGACCCAGTACTTC.

This clone has more than one count but fewer than ten. The J gene is TRBJ1-1, the V gene TRBV5-1; D ambiguous. V was clipped by 0 bases and J by 1 base, with 7 bases between them. The CDR3 length is 14 residues. The germline gives CDR1 SGHRS, CDR2 YFSETQ. DNA of the CDR3: TGCGCCAGCAGCTTGGCACAGTGGAACACTGAAGCTTTCTTT. It encodes CASSLAQWNTEAFF.

By its share, this clone is medium-sized (0.01 to 0.1%). The CDR3 coding sequence is TGTGCCAGCCAGTATGACGGGAACACCGGGGAGCTGTTTTTT. Translating it yields CASQYDGNTGELFF. This sequence joins TRBV6-5 and TRBJ2-2; D is ambiguous. The V end was cut by 8 bases, the J end by 1 base, with 11 bases between. This CDR3 comprises 14 residues. Germline V gene sequence: CDR1 MNHEY, CDR2 SVGAGI.

The table lists this clone with a few counts. The chain has TRBV11-2 and TRBJ2-2; the D is unclear. The CDR3 runs 15 residues. Germline CDR1 and CDR2: SGHAT and FQNNGV. Trimming cost V 3 bases and J 5 bases, with 13 bases left between them. CDR3: CASSLQPSETGELFF. For the CDR3, the DNA is TGTGCCAGCAGCTTGCAACCCTCGGAGACCGGGGAGCTGTTTTTT.